This T cell receptor beta chain was sequenced during a study of regulatory T cells in long-lasting Graves disease. Stated time point: newly diagnosed GD, antithyroid drugs for less than 3 months. Extracted PBMC RNA gave rise to the TCR library. There are 14 residues in the CDR3. With V trimmed by 4 bases and J by 8 bases, 11 bases remained unmatched. Germline-derived CDR1 and CDR2 are SGDLS and YYNGEE. Assembly of TCR beta libraries relied on iRepertoire HTBI primers together with Arm-PCR of CDR3 regions. From the multiplex PCR reads, TCRdb called clonotypes with MiXCR, one entry per CDR3 protein. The data contain 520,000 or so distinct CDR3 sequences, more than 10% of them seen just once; the ten biggest clones take up roughly 8.2%. This clonotype was seen repeatedly, ten times or more. The data also belong to a second study, concerning T cells in Graves' hyperthyroidism and ophthalmopathy. From that report: The HTBI set primed first-round TCR CDR3 RT-PCR.

The clonotype comes from a woman younger than 45 with Graves disease. Sequenced material: peripheral blood mononuclear cells (PBMCs), taken at new diagnosis, from a patient treated with antithyroid drugs. The chain combines TRBV9 with TRBJ1-2, with 7 bases that match TRBD1. CDR3 protein: CASSTGQTLRGYTF. CDR3 nucleotide sequence: TGTGCCAGCAGCACGGGACAGACATTACGAGGCTACACCTTC.